These 7 T cell receptor beta chains were sequenced from one sample in a study of CD8 T cells in ankylosing spondylitis. TCRdb called the 5' RACE reads again in MiXCR, with one record for every CDR3 protein. This sample has approximately 210,000 distinct CDR3 sequences; about 13% occur once, and the top ten carry more than 15%. The specimen was blood, either unsorted or a sorted T cell fraction (not recorded which). Receptor source: a male donor with ankylosing spondylitis or in good health (not recorded which).

This clonotype has only a few counts. The gene calls are TRBV6-1 and TRBJ2-7; D gene unclear. V was clipped by 5 bases and J by 4 bases, with 12 bases between them. Germline V lookup: CDR1 MNHNS, CDR2 SASEGT. CDR3 size: 13 residues. The CDR3 loop reads CASSTGPLYEQYF. In DNA, the CDR3 is TGTGCCAGCAGTACGGGCCCTCTTTACGAGCAGTACTTC.

This clonotype was observed a single time. This sequence joins TRBV6-1 and TRBJ2-4; D is possibly TRBD2 (5 bases). The CDR3 has 15 residues. From germline, CDR1 is MNHNS and CDR2 SASEGT. Trimming pared 7 bases from V and 1 base from J, leaving 14 bases between. This CDR3 is CASKEDAAAKNIQYF. The CDR3, as DNA: TGTGCCAGCAAGGAGGATGCGGCGGCCAAAAACATTCAGTACTTC.

The V and J genes are TRBV4-1 and TRBJ2-7; possibly TRBD2 for D (6 bases). The germline V and J ends were trimmed by 3 bases and 7 bases, with 25 bases remaining between them. Germline CDR1 and CDR2: MGHRA and YSYEKL. This CDR3 is built from 17 residues. CDR3 loop: CASSQDVTRSSAGEQYF. In nucleotides, the CDR3 is TGCGCCAGCAGCCAGGACGTGACTAGATCGTCCGCCGGGGAGCAGTACTTC.

The chain links TRBV6-1 to TRBJ2-7; D possibly corresponds to TRBD2 (6 bases). CDR1 is MNHNS and CDR2 is SASEGT in the germline V gene. This CDR3 is 14 amino acids long. V lost 8 bases and J 2 bases, leaving 16 bases between the germline ends. The CDR3 sequence is CASGPGLGAYEQYF. For the CDR3, the DNA is TGTGCCAGCGGTCCGGGACTGGGAGCCTACGAGCAGTACTTC.

This clonotype was seen only a few times. The CDR3 region has the DNA TGTGCCAGCAGTTTTACAGGGGGAGGAAACACCATATATTTT. It encodes CASSFTGGGNTIYF. This chain uses TRBV27 with TRBJ1-3; 8 bases are a match to TRBD1. The CDR3 runs 14 residues. Trimming at V came to 3 bases and at J to 4 bases, leaving 2 bases not matched to a gene. CDR1 and CDR2 from the germline V gene are MNHEY and SMNVEV (reference sequence).

This clonotype came up a few times. V gene TRBV24-1 combines with J gene TRBJ2-1, with no clear D. V dropped 3 bases and J dropped 5 bases, with 13 bases sitting between them. The CDR3 spans 15 residues. Germline V CDR1 and CDR2: KGHDR, SFDVKD. The CDR3 coding sequence is TGTGCCACCAGTGATCCAACCCTCATGGACAATGAGCAGTTCTTC. Translation gives CATSDPTLMDNEQFF.

V and J are TRBV27 and TRBJ1-1; 7 nucleotides match TRBD1. After removal of 2 bases from V and 1 base from J, the junction contained 4 bases not matched to a gene. The CDR3 consists of 15 residues. CDR1 is MNHEY and CDR2 is SMNVEV in the germline V gene (reference sequence). DNA of the CDR3: TGTGCCAGCAGTTTAGCAGGGACAGCGAACACTGAAGCTTTCTTT. This gives the protein CASSLAGTANTEAFF.